These 2 T cell receptor beta chains were all obtained from the same sample, sequenced in a study of blood T cells in healthy people across ages. A second PCR, run for about 7 to 12 cycles, used a sample-barcoded 5' primer plus a J-beta primer mix. One entry per CDR3 protein results from TCRdb running MiXCR on the 5' RACE reads. The sample lists about 970,000 distinct CDR3 sequences, just over 50% seen once, with about 20% in the top ten. Input material: blood. These receptors were obtained from a woman aged 60 to 75 in good health.

The genes are TRBV5-5 and TRBJ2-7; 9 bases map to TRBD2. The CDR3 sequence is 15 residues long. Germline CDR1 SGHKS, CDR2 YYEKEE (reference sequence). Losses at the gene ends were 5 bases for V and 4 bases for J; bases not matched to a gene: 10. The CDR3 sequence: CASRNQAGGPYEQYF. The CDR3 DNA follows: TGTGCCAGCAGGAACCAGGCGGGAGGGCCTTACGAGCAGTACTTC.

J is TRBJ1-5 and V is TRBV10-3; 7 bases map to TRBD1. From germline, CDR1 is ENHRY and CDR2 SYGVKD. Trimming cost V 6 bases and J 0 bases; bases outside gene matches: 2. The CDR3 runs to 14 residues. The CDR3 protein is CAIRGQNSNQPQHF. In nucleotides, the CDR3 is TGTGCCATCAGGGGACAGAATAGCAATCAGCCCCAGCATTTT.